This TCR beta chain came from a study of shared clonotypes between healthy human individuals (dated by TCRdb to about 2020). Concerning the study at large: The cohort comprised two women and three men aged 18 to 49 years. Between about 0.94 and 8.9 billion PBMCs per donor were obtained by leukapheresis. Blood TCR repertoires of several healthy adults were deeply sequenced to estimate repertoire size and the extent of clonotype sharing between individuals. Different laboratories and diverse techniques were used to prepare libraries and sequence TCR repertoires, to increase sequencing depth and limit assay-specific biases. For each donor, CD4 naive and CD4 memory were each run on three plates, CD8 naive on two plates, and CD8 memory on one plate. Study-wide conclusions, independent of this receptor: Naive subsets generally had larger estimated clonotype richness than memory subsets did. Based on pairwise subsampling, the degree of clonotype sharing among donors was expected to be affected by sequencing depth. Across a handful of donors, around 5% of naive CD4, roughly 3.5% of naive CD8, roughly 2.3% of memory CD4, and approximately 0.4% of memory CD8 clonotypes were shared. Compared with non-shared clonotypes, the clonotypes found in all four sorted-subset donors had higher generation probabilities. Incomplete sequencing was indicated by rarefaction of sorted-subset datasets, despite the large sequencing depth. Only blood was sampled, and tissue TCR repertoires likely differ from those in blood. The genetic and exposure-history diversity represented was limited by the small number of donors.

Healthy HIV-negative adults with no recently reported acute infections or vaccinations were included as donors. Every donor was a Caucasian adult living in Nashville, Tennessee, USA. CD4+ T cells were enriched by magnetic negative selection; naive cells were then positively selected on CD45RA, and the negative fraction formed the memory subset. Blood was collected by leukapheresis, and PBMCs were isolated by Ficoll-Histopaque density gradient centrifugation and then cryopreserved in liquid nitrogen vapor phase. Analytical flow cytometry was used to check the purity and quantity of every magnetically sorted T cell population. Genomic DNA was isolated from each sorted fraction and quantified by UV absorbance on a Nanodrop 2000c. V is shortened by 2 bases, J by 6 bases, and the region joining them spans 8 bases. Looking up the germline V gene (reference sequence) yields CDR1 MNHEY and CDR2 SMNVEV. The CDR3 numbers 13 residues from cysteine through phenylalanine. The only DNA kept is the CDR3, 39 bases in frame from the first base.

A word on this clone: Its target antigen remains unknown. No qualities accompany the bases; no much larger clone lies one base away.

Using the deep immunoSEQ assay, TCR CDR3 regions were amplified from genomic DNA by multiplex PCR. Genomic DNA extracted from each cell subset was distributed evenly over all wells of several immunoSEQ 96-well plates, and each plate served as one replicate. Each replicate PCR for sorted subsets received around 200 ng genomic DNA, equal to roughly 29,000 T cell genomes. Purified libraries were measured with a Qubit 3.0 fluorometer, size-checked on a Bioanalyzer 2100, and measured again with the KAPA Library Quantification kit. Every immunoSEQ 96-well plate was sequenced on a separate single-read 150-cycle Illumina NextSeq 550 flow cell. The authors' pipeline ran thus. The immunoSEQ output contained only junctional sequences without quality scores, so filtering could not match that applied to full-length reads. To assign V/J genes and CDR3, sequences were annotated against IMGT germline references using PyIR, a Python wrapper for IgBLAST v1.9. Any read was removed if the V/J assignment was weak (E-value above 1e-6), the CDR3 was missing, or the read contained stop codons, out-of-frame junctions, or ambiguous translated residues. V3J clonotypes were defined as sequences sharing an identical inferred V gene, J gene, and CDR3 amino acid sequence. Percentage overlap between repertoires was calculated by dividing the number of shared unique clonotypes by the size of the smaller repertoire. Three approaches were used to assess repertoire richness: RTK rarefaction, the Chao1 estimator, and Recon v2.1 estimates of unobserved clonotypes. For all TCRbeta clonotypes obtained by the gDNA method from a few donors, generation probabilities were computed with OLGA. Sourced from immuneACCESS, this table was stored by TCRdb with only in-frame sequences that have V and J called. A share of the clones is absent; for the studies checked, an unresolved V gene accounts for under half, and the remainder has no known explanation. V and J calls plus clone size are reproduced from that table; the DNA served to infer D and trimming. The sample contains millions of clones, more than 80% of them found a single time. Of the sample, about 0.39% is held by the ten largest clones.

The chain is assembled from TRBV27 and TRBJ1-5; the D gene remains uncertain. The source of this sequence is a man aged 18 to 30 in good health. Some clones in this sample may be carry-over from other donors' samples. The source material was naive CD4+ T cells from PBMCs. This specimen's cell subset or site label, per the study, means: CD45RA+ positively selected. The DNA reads TGTGCCAGCAGTTTAAGACCGACTCAGCCCCAGCATTTT. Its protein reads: CASSLRPTQPQHF.